The T cell receptor beta chain described here comes from a study of blood T cell repertoires in COVID-19. Across the study: There were acute and convalescent COVID-19 samples, and they came from the United States, Italy and Spain. Sources were T cells, B-cell-depleted T cells, or PBMCs; the material itself was cDNA or gDNA.

Germline CDR1 and CDR2: SGHTA and FQGNSA. This CDR3 contains 15 residues. Trimming left V 0 bases short and J 2 bases short, with 7 bases between. Original analysis: Nucleated cell counts were estimated from reference gene primer amplification. Method: immunoSEQ multiplex PCR; TCRdb's copy keeps in-frame clones and lacks some. The V and J calls and clone size are taken from that table; D and trimming were inferred from the DNA. The sample has 90,000 to 140,000 clones; around four fifths are singletons. V and J are TRBV7-2 and TRBJ2-2; maybe TRBD2 (6 bases). This sequence originates from a woman in her 70s with acute or convalescent COVID-19. Sample: peripheral blood. For the CDR3, the DNA is TGTGCCAGCAGCTTAGCTAGCGGAAACACCGGGGAGCTGTTTTTT. Translated: CASSLASGNTGELFF.